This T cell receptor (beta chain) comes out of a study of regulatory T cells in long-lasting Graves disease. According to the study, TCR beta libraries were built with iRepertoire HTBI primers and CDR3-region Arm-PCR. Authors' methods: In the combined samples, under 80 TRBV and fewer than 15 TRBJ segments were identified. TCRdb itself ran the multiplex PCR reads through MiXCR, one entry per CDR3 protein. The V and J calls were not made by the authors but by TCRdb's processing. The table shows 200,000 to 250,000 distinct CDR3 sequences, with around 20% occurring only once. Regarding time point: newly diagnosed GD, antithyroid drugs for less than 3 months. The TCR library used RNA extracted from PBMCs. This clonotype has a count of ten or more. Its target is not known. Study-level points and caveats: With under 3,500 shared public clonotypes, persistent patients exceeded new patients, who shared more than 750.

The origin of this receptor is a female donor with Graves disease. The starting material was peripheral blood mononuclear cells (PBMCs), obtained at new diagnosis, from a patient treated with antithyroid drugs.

DNA for the CDR3: TGTGCCACCAGTGGCCCCGGGACAGGGGCAATCACAGATACGCAGTATTTT. Translated, it gives CATSGPGTGAITDTQYF. The rearrangement links TRBV24-1 to TRBJ2-3, with 10 bases that match TRBD1. The germline gives CDR1 KGHDR, CDR2 SFDVKD. The CDR3 runs to 17 residues. The J segment lost 2 bases and the V segment lost 5 bases, leaving 9 bases of the junction unmatched.